This T cell receptor (beta chain) was observed in a study of blood T cell dynamics during melanoma immunotherapy. Measured with immunoSEQ multiplex PCR; TCRdb has only the in-frame clones, and not every one. This table has 4,000 to 4,500 clones, 90% to 97% appearing once. CDR1 and CDR2 from the germline V gene are MGHRA and YSYEKL. The ends lost 4 bases at V and 4 bases at J; junction bases unmatched: 7. The CDR3 is 15 residues long. Time point in this sample: pre-treatment baseline. Sampling occurred pretreatment (T0) and at week 3 (W3), after cycle one of checkpoint blockade. The TCR was taken from a human donor with melanoma. Sequences were derived from effector memory CD8+ T cells from blood, sampled from a patient treated with checkpoint blockade. The rearrangement uses TRBV4-1 and TRBJ2-7, with 10 bases matching TRBD2. CDR3 region: CASSRALAGIYEQYF. In nucleotides, the CDR3 is TGCGCCAGCAGCCGAGCACTAGCGGGAATATACGAGCAGTACTTC.